This T cell receptor beta chain was identified in a study of shared clonotypes between healthy human individuals (dated by TCRdb to between 2020 and 2021). At the level of the whole study: The cohort included three men and a couple of women between 18 and 49 years of age. For each donor, CD4 naive and CD4 memory were each given three plates, CD8 naive was given two plates, and CD8 memory was given one plate. To estimate repertoire size and how much clonotypes are shared between individuals, the study performed deep sequencing of blood TCR repertoires from 4 to 6 healthy adults. To increase sequencing depth and limit assay-specific biases, TCR repertoire library preparation and sequencing were carried out by different laboratories using diverse techniques. Per donor, leukapheresis produced somewhere between about 0.9 and 9 billion PBMCs. The investigation overall reported the following: Higher generation probabilities were observed for clonotypes shared by all four sorted-subset donors than for non-shared clonotypes. When several donors were compared, the shared fraction of clonotypes was about 5% for naive CD4, around 3.6% for naive CD8, 2% to 2.5% for memory CD4, and around 0.4% for memory CD8. Larger estimated clonotype richness was generally found for naive subsets than for memory subsets. The genetic and exposure-history diversity represented was limited by the small number of donors. Sampling was restricted to blood, and TCR repertoires in tissue are likely to differ from TCR repertoires in blood. Incomplete sequencing was indicated by rarefaction of sorted-subset datasets, despite the large sequencing depth. Pairwise subsampling led to the expectation that sequencing depth would affect the degree of clonotype sharing among donors.

Healthy HIV-negative adults with no recently reported acute infections or vaccinations were included as donors. Only Caucasian adults living in Nashville, Tennessee, USA were represented among the donors. Magnetic negative selection was used to enrich CD4+ T cells, after which naive cells were positively selected on CD45RA and the negative fraction became the memory subset. After blood collection by leukapheresis, PBMCs were isolated using Ficoll-Histopaque density gradient centrifugation and then cryopreserved in the vapor phase of liquid nitrogen. Purity and quantity of every magnetically sorted T cell population were checked by analytical flow cytometry. From each sorted fraction, genomic DNA was isolated and quantified by UV absorbance on a Nanodrop 2000c. Using the deep immunoSEQ assay, multiplex PCR amplified TCR CDR3 regions from genomic DNA. Extracted genomic DNA from each cell subset was distributed evenly across all wells of several immunoSEQ 96-well plates, and each plate was treated as a replicate. For sorted subsets, each replicate PCR was loaded with around 220 ng genomic DNA, equivalent to about 30,000 T cell genomes. Purified libraries were measured with a Qubit 3.0 fluorometer, size-checked on a Bioanalyzer 2100, and measured again with the KAPA Library Quantification kit. Every immunoSEQ 96-well plate was sequenced on a dedicated single-read 150-cycle Illumina NextSeq 550 flow cell. Concerning the study's data processing: Because the immunoSEQ output held only junctional sequences and lacked quality scores, the filtering could not match the filtering applied to full-length reads. Sequences were annotated with PyIR, a Python wrapper for IgBLAST v1.9, using IMGT germline references to assign V/J genes and CDR3. Reads were removed for weak V/J assignments (E-value above 1e-6), missing CDR3, stop codons, out-of-frame junctions, or ambiguous translated residues. V3J clonotypes were defined by identical inferred V gene, J gene, and CDR3 amino acid sequence. To compute the percentage overlap between repertoires, the number of shared unique clonotypes was divided by the size of the smaller repertoire. RTK rarefaction, the Chao1 estimator, and Recon v2.1 estimates of unobserved clonotypes were used to assess repertoire richness. Generation probabilities were computed with OLGA for all TCRbeta clonotypes obtained by the gDNA method from several donors. Sourced from immuneACCESS, this table was stored by TCRdb with only in-frame sequences that have V and J called. A share of the clones is absent; for the studies checked, an unresolved V gene accounts for under half, and the remainder has no known explanation. That table is the source of V, J and clone size, and D and trimming were worked out from the DNA. For this sample there are around 340,000 clones; roughly 70% appear just once. Of the sample, more than 9% is held by the ten largest clones.

On this clone itself: Its specific antigen is unknown. Base qualities are missing; no much larger clone stands one base away.

Based on the germline V gene, the CDR1 and CDR2 sequences are MDHEN and SYDVKM. Inclusive of the bounding cysteine and phenylalanine, the CDR3 is 13 residues long. The sequence is cut down to CDR3 DNA, 39 bases in frame from base 1. V is reduced by 6 bases and J by 5 bases, leaving a spacing of 13 bases between them. The sequenced sample was memory CD4+ T cells sorted from blood. Reading the label with the study, this specimen's cell subset or site is: CD45RA-negative fraction. The chain is assembled from TRBV28 and TRBJ1-1; the D gene is unclear. The clonotype was recovered from a young man in good health. At the DNA level, the sequence is TGTGCCAGCAGATATATGTCGGTGACTGAAGCTTTCTTT. Translated, this gives CASRYMSVTEAFF.